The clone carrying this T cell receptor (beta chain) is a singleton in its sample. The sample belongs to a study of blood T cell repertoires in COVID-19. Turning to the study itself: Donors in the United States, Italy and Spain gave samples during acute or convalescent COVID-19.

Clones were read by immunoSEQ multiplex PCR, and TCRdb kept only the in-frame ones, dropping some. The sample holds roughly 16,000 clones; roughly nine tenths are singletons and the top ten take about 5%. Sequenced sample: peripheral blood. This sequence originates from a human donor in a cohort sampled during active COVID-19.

The chain's CDR3 is CSASVTRTSGEIVRTDTQYF. CDR3 nucleotide sequence: TGCAGTGCTAGTGTTACTAGGACTAGCGGGGAGATCGTACGGACAGATACGCAGTATTTT. V is TRBV20-1 and J is TRBJ2-3, with 12 bases that match TRBD2. From germline, CDR1 is DFQATT and CDR2 SNEGSKA (reference sequence). The CDR3 is 20 residues long. V lost 3 bases and J lost 3; bases outside the gene matches: 19.